These T cell receptor beta chains were read from a single sample in a study of T cell responses to AZD1222 COVID-19 vaccine. The method was immunoSEQ multiplex PCR; TCRdb's version includes in-frame clones alone and lacks a portion of them. The table lists 150,000 to 200,000 clones, 80% to 95% of them singletons. The sample here was peripheral blood, taken 28 days after the second AZD1222 dose. Receptor source: an adult who received the AZD1222 COVID-19 vaccine. Each CDR3 is given with its conserved first and last residue. D genes are given only for firm matches. Clone size, where shown, is once, few, many, or a class for clones that have expanded.

DNA | CDR3 | size | J | V | D
TGTGCCAGTAGTAAACAGGGAAGGGACTATGGCTACACCTTC | CASSKQGRDYGYTF | NA | TRBJ1-2 | TRBV19 | NA
TGTGCCAACAGTGTACAGGGAAATAGAGAGACCCAGTACTTC | CANSVQGNRETQYF | NA | TRBJ2-5 | TRBV2 | NA
TGTGCCAGCAGCTTACCCTTGAGGGATGAAAAACTGTTTTTT | CASSLPLRDEKLFF | NA | TRBJ1-4 | TRBV7-9 | NA
TGTGCCAGCAGCGTAACGACAGGGGGTTACGAGCAGTACTTC | CASSVTTGGYEQYF | NA | TRBJ2-7 | TRBV9 | TRBD1
TGTGCCAGCAGCGAGGGACTAGCGGATTACAATGAGCAGTTCTTC | CASSEGLADYNEQFF | NA | TRBJ2-1 | TRBV9 | TRBD2
TGCGCCAGCAGCCAAGATCTGGTGGGGCTAACCGGGGAGCTGTTTTTT | CASSQDLVGLTGELFF | NA | TRBJ2-2 | TRBV4-1 | NA
TGTGCCAGCAGCGCTACGACAGGGGCGAACACCGGGGAGCTGTTTTTT | CASSATTGANTGELFF | NA | TRBJ2-2 | TRBV9 | TRBD1
TGTGCCAGCAGTTTATCCGCGGGAGTCAGATCAGAGACCCAGTACTTC | CASSLSAGVRSETQYF | NA | TRBJ2-5 | TRBV27 | TRBD2
TGTGCCACCTCGGGGTTTGGTTCCAAAAACATTCAGTACTTC | CATSGFGSKNIQYF | NA | TRBJ2-4 | TRBV15 | NA
TGTGCCAGCAGTACTAGATCCGGGGCTGCAGGTCAGCCCCAGCATTTT | CASSTRSGAAGQPQHF | NA | TRBJ1-5 | TRBV27 | NA
TGCGCCAGCAGCCAAGATAAGGGAAACACCATATATTTT | CASSQDKGNTIYF | NA | TRBJ1-3 | TRBV4-1 | NA
TGTGCCAGCAGCTTAGTCGCGACTAGCGGGAGTTACAATGAGCAGTTCTTC | CASSLVATSGSYNEQFF | once | TRBJ2-1 | TRBV7-2 | TRBD2
TGTGCCAGCAGCTTAGCAGGGTCTGGCTACACCTTC | CASSLAGSGYTF | once | TRBJ1-2 | TRBV7-9 | NA
TGTGCCAGCAGCTTGGCTGGGGCCGGCACAGATACGCAGTATTTT | CASSLAGAGTDTQYF | NA | TRBJ2-3 | TRBV5-4 | NA
TGTGCCATCGGGACAGATGGTAACTATGGCTACACCTTC | CAIGTDGNYGYTF | NA | TRBJ1-2 | TRBV10-3 | TRBD1
TGTGCCAGCAGCGGCCAGAGCAGGGCGGCCGAGCAGTACTTC | CASSGQSRAAEQYF | NA | TRBJ2-7 | TRBV9 | NA
TGTGCCAGCAGCGTCGGGACAGGGGGCGACTATGGCTACACCTTC | CASSVGTGGDYGYTF | NA | TRBJ1-2 | TRBV9 | TRBD1
TGTGCCAGCAGCTATATTGGGGGGACAGGGGAAGCTTTCTTT | CASSYIGGTGEAFF | NA | TRBJ1-1 | TRBV5-6 | TRBD1
TGTGCCAGTAGTATAGATGGGACAGGGCCTTATGGCTACACCTTC | CASSIDGTGPYGYTF | NA | TRBJ1-2 | TRBV19 | TRBD1
TGTGCCAGCAGTGGGACAGGGGGCGATGAGCAGTTCTTC | CASSGTGGDEQFF | NA | TRBJ2-1 | TRBV2 | TRBD1
TGTGCCAGCAGCCCCGCCTGGTTGGGGACTGAAGCTTTCTTT | CASSPAWLGTEAFF | NA | TRBJ1-1 | TRBV7-9 | NA
TGTGCCAGCAGTTTGCCTACCCCCCGGGACAGGGGGCTTCGGAATCAGCCCCAGCATTTT | CASSLPTPRDRGLRNQPQHF | once | TRBJ1-5 | TRBV27 | TRBD1
TGTGCCAGCAGTTCCTGGGGGGATTTACGGAATTCACCCCTCCACTTT | CASSSWGDLRNSPLHF | NA | TRBJ1-6 | TRBV28 | NA
TGCGCCAGCAGACAGGCTCCAGGGGACACCATATATTTT | CASRQAPGDTIYF | NA | TRBJ1-3 | TRBV5-1 | NA
TGTGCCAGCAGCCCAGCCGGTTCTAATGAAAAACTGTTTTTT | CASSPAGSNEKLFF | NA | TRBJ1-4 | TRBV5-4 | NA
TGTGCCAGCAGTCGCCGATCAGACGGGAGCAATCAGCCCCAGCATTTT | CASSRRSDGSNQPQHF | NA | TRBJ1-5 | TRBV6-2/TRBV6-3 | NA
TGTGCCAGCAGCTCGACAGGGGGTAACACTGAAGCTTTCTTT | CASSSTGGNTEAFF | NA | TRBJ1-1 | TRBV7-3 | TRBD1
TGTGCCAGTAGTCCTCAGAATGGGGGTCAGCCCCAGCATTTT | CASSPQNGGQPQHF | NA | TRBJ1-5 | TRBV19 | NA
TGTGCCAGCCAACAGGGGACCCAAGGTGAAAAACTGTTTTTT | CASQQGTQGEKLFF | NA | TRBJ1-4 | TRBV18 | TRBD1
TGTGCCAGCAGCGTATTCACTAACACCGGGGAGCTGTTTTTT | CASSVFTNTGELFF | NA | TRBJ2-2 | TRBV9 | NA
TGTGCCAGCAGCTTATCCGGGCCTAACACTGAAGCTTTCTTT | CASSLSGPNTEAFF | NA | TRBJ1-1 | TRBV7-3 | NA
TGTGCCAGCAGTCTAGCGGGCGCCTACGAGCAGTACTTC | CASSLAGAYEQYF | few | TRBJ2-7 | TRBV27 | TRBD2
TGCGCCAGCAGCTTGACAGGACAGAACACTGAAGCTTTCTTT | CASSLTGQNTEAFF | NA | TRBJ1-1 | TRBV5-1 | NA
TGTGCCACCAGCAAGGGTAGGGAGTCTGGAAACACCATATATTTT | CATSKGRESGNTIYF | NA | TRBJ1-3 | TRBV15 | NA
TGTGCCAGCAGCTTGGTGTGGAAGGGAGGGGGTTTTGGCTACACCTTC | CASSLVWKGGGFGYTF | NA | TRBJ1-2 | TRBV5-6 | NA